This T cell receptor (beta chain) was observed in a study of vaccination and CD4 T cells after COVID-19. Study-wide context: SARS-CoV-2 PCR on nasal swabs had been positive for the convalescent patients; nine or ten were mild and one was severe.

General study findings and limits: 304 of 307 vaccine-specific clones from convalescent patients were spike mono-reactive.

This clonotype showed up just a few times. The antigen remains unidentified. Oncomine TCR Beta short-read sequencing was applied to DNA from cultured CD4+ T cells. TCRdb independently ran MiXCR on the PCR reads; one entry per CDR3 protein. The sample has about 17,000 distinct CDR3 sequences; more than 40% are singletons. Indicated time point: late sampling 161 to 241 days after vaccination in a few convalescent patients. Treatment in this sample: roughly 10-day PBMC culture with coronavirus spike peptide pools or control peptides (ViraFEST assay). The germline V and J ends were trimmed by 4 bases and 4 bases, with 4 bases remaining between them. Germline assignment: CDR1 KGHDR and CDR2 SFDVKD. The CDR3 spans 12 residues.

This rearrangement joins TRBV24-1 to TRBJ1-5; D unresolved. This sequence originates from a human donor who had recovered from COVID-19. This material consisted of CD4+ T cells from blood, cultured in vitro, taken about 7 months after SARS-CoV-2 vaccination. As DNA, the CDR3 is TGTGCCACCAGTGACAATAATCAGCCCCAGCATTTT. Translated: CATSDNNQPQHF.